This entry features one T cell receptor beta chain sequence. The method was immunoSEQ multiplex PCR; TCRdb's version includes in-frame clones alone and lacks a portion of them. Altogether around 120,000 clones are present, around 88% being singletons, with the ten largest covering just over 9.5%. The data were taken from a study of T cell responses to AZD1222 COVID-19 vaccine. The CDR3 consists of 14 residues. J gave up 9 bases and V 5 bases, and 5 bases lay outside the gene matches. Germline values: CDR1 LGHDT, CDR2 YNNKEL (reference sequence). This TCR was sampled from an adult in good health. The sequencing used peripheral blood, collected on day 0 of AZD1222 vaccination. This chain connects TRBV3-1 (or the pseudogene TRBV3-2) to TRBJ1-6; 9 bases fit TRBD1. The CDR3 is CASSVQGAISPLHF. CDR3 coding DNA: TGTGCCAGCAGCGTACAGGGGGCGATTTCACCCCTCCACTTT.